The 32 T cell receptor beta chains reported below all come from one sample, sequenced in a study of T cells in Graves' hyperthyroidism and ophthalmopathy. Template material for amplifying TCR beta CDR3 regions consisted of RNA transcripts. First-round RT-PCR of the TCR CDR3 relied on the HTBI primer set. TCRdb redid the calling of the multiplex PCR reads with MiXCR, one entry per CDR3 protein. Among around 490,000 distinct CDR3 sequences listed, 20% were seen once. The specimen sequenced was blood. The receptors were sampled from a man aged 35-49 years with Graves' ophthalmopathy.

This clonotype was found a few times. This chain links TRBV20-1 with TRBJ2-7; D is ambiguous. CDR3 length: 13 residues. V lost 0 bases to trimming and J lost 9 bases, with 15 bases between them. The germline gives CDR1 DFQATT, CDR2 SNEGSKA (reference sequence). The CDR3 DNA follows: TGCAGTGCTAGAGATGCCAGAGCTACGAGGCAGTACTTC. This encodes CSARDARATRQYF.

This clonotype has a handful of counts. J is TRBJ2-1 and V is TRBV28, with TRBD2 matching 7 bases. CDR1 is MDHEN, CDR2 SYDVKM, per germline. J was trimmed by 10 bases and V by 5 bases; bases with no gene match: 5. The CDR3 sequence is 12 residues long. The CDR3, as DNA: TGTGCCAGCAGTCCTGGACTAGGAGAGCAGTTCTTC. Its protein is CASSPGLGEQFF.

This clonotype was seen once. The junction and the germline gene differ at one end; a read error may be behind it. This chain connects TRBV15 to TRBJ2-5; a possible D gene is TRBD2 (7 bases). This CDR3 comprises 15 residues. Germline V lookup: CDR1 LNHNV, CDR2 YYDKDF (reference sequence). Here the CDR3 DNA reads TGTGTCACCCTGGGCCGGGGGGCCAAACAAGAGACCCAGTACTTC. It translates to CVTLGRGAKQETQYF.

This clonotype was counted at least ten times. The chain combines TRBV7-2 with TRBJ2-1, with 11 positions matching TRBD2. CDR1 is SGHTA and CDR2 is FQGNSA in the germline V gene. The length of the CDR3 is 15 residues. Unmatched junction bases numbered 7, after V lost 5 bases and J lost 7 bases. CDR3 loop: CASSRPGLAANEQFF. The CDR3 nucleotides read TGTGCCAGCAGCCGACCGGGACTAGCGGCTAATGAGCAGTTCTTC.

This chain's CDR3 is CASVLRGGSSYNEQFF. As DNA, the CDR3 is TGTGCTAGTGTCCTCAGGGGGGGGAGCTCCTACAATGAGCAGTTCTTC. This chain joins TRBV12-5 and TRBJ2-1; D might be TRBD1 or TRBD2, each matching 7 bases. The CDR3 consists of 16 residues. The V end was cut by 7 bases, the J end by 0 bases, with 16 bases between. The germline V gene has CDR1 LGHNT and CDR2 FRNRAP.

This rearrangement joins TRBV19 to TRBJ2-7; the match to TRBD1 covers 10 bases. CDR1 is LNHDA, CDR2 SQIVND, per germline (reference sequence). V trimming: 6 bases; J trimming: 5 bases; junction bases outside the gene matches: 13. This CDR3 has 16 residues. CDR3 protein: CASSRTRDRGLNEQYF. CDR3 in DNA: TGTGCCAGTAGCAGAACCCGGGACAGGGGTTTGAACGAGCAGTACTTC.

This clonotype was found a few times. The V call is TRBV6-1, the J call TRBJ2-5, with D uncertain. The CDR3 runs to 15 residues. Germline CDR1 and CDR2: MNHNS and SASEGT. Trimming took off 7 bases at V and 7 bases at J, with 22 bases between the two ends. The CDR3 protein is CASIPAAQPARTQYF. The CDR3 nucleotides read TGTGCCAGCATCCCAGCCGCGCAGCCGGCAAGGACCCAGTACTTC.

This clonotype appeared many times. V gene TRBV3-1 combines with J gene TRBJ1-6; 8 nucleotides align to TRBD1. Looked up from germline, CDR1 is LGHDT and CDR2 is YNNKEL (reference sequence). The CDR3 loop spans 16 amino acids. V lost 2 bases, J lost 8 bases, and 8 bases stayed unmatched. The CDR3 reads CASSQPSGQGHSPLHF. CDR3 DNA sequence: TGTGCCAGCAGCCAACCCTCCGGACAGGGACATTCACCCCTCCACTTT.

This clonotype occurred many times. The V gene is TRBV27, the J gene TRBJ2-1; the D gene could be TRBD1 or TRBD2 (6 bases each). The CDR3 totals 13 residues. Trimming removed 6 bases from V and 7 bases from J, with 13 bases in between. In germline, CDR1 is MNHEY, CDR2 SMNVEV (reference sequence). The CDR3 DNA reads TGTGCCAGCAGGTTGAGAGGGGGGAATGAGCAGTTCTTC. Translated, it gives CASRLRGGNEQFF.

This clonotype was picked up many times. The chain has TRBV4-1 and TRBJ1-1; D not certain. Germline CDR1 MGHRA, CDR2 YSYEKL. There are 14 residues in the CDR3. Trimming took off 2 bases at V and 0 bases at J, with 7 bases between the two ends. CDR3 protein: CASSQYSLNTEAFF. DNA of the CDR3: TGCGCCAGCAGCCAATATAGCCTGAACACTGAAGCTTTCTTT.

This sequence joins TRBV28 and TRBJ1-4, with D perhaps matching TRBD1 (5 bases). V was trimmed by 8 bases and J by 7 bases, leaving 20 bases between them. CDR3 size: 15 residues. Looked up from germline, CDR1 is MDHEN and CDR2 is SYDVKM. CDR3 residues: CASATWRPRGEKLFF. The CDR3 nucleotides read TGTGCCAGCGCCACGTGGCGACCTAGGGGTGAAAAACTGTTTTTT.

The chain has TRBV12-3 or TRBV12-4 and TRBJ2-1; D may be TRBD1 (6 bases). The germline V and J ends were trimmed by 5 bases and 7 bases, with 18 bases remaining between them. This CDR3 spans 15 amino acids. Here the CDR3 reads CASSPLSTQGNEQFF. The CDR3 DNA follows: TGTGCCAGCAGTCCCCTTTCTACCCAGGGGAATGAGCAGTTCTTC.

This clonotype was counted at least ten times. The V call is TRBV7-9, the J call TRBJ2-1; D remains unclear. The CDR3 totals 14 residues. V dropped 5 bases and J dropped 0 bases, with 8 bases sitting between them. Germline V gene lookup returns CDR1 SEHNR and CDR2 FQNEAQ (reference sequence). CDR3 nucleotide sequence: TGTGCCAGCAGCAGTACAGTCTCCTACAATGAGCAGTTCTTC. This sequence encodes CASSSTVSYNEQFF.

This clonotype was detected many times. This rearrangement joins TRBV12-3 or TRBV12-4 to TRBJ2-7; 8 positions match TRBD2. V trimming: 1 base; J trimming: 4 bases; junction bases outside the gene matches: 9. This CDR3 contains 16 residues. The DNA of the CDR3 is TGTGCCAGCAGTTTAGGGAGCAGCGGGGGAGGGTACGAGCAGTACTTC. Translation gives CASSLGSSGGGYEQYF.

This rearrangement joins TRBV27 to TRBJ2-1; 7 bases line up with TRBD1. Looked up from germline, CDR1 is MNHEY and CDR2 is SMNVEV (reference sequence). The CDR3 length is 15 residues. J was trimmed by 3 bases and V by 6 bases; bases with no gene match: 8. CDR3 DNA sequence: TGTGCCAGCAGCCTACAGGGGTTCCGCTACAATGAGCAGTTCTTC. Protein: CASSLQGFRYNEQFF.

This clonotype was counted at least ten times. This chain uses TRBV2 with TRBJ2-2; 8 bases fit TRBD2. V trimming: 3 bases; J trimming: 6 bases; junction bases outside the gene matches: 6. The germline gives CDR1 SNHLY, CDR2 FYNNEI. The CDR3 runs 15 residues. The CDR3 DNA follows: TGTGCCAGCAGTGACTCCGGGAGGGCCGCCGGGGAGCTGTTTTTT. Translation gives CASSDSGRAAGELFF.

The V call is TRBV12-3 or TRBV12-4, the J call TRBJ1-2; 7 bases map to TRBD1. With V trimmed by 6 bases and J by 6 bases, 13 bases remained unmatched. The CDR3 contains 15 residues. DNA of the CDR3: TGTGCCAGCAGCACTCCTCGGACAGGCGCGGATGGCTACACCTTC. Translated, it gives CASSTPRTGADGYTF.

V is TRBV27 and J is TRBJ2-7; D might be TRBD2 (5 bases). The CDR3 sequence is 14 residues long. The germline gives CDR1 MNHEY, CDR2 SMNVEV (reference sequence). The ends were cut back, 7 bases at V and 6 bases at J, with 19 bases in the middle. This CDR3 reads CASKSEAGLGEQYF. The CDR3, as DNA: TGTGCCAGCAAGTCGGAGGCCGGGTTGGGCGAGCAGTACTTC.

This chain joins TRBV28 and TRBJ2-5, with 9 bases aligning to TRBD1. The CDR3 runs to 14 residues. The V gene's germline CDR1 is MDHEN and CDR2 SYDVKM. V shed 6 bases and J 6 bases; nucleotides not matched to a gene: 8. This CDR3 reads CASRHRDRVQTQYF. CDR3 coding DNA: TGTGCCAGCAGGCACCGGGACAGGGTCCAGACCCAGTACTTC.

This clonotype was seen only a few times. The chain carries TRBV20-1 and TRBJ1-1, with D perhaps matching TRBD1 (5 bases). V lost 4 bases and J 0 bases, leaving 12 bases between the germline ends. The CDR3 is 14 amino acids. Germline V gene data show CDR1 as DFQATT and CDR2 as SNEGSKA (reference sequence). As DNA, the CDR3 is TGCAGTGCTATAAGGGGCCAACTGAACACTGAAGCTTTCTTT. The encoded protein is CSAIRGQLNTEAFF.

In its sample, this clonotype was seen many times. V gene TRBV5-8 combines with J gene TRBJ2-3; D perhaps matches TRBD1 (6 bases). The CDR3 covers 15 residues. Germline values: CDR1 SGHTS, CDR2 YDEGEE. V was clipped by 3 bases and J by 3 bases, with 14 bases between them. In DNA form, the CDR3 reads TGTGCCAGCAGCTCTCGCCGGCAGGGGACAGATACGCAGTATTTT. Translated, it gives CASSSRRQGTDTQYF.

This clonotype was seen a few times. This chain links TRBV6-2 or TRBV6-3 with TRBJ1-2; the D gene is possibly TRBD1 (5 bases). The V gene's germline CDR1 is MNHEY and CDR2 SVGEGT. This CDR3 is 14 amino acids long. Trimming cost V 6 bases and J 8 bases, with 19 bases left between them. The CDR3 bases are TGTGCCAGCAGAGACACCGGGACGGCCGTCGGCTACACCTTC. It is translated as CASRDTGTAVGYTF.

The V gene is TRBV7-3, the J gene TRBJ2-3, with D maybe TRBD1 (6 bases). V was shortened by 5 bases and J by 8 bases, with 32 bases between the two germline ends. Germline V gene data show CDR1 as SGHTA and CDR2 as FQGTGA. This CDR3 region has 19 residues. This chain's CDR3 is CASSPRDTGDTGLKPTQYF. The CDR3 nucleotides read TGTGCCAGCAGCCCCCGGGACACCGGGGATACGGGTCTAAAACCTACGCAGTATTTT.

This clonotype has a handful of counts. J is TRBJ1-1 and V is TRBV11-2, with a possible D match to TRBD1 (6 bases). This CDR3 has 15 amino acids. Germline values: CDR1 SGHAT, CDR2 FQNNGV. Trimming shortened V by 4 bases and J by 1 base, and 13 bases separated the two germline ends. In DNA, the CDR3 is TGTGCCAGCAGCTCCGGACAGAGCCCGAACACTGAAGCTTTCTTT. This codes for CASSSGQSPNTEAFF.

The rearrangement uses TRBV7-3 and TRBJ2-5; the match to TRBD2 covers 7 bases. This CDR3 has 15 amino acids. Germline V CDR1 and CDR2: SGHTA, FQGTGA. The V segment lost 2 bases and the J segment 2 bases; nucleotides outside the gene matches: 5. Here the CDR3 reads CASSLWGGEQETQYF. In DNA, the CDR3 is TGTGCCAGCAGCTTATGGGGAGGGGAACAAGAGACCCAGTACTTC.

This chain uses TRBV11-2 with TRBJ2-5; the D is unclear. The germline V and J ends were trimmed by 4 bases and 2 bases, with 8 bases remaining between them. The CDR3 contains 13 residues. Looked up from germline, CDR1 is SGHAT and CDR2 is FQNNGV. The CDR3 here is CASSWKLQETQYF. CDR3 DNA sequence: TGTGCCAGCAGCTGGAAGTTGCAAGAGACCCAGTACTTC.

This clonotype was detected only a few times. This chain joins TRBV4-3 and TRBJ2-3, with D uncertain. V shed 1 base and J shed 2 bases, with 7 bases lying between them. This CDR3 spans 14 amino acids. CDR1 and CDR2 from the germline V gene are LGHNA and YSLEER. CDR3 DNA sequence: TGCGCCAGCAGCCAAGGTCTCTACACAGATACGCAGTATTTT. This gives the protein CASSQGLYTDTQYF.

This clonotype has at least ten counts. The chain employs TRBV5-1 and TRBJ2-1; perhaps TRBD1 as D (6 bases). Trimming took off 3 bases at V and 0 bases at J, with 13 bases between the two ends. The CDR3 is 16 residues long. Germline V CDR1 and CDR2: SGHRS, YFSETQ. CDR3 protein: CASSSTGSFSYNEQFF. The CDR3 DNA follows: TGCGCCAGCAGCTCAACAGGGTCCTTCTCCTACAATGAGCAGTTCTTC. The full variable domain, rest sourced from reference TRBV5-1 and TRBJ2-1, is KAGVTQTPRYLIKTRGQQVTLSCSPISGHRSVSWYQQTPGQGLQFLFEYFSETQRNKGNFPGRFSGRQFSNSRSEMNVSTLELGDSALYLCASSSTGSFSYNEQFFGPGTRLTVL.

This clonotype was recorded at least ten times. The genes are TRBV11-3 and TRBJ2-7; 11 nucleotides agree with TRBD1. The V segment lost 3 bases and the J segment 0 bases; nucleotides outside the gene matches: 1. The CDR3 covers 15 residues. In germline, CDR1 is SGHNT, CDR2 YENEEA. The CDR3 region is CASSLGTGGSYEQYF. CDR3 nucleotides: TGTGCCAGCAGCTTGGGGACAGGGGGCTCCTACGAGCAGTACTTC.

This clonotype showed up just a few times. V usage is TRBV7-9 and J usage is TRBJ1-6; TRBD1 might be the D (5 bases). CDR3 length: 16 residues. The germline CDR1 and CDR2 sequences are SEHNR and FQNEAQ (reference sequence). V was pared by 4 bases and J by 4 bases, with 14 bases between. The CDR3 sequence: CASSSTGTPYNSPLHF. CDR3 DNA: TGTGCCAGCAGCTCAACCGGGACGCCTTATAATTCACCCCTCCACTTT. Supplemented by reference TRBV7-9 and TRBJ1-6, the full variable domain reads DTGVSQNPRHKITKRGQNVTFRCDPISEHNRLYWYRQTLGQGPEFLTYFQNEAQLEKSRLLSDRFSAERPKGSFSTLEIQRTEQGDSAMYLCASSSTGTPYNSPLHFGNGTRLTVT.

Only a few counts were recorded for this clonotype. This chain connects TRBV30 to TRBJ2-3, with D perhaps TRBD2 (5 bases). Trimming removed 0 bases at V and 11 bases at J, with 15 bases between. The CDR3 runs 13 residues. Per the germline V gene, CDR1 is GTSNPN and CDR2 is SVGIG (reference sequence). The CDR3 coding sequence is TGTGCCTGGAGTGTAGGTGACTACAAGTTGCAGTATTTT. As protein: CAWSVGDYKLQYF.

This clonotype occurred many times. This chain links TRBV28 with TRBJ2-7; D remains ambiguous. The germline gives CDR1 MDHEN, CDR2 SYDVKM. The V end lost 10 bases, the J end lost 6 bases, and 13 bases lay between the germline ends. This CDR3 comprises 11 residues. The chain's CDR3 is CAITLSGEQYF. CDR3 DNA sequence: TGTGCCATCACTCTATCGGGCGAGCAGTACTTC.